This T cell receptor (beta chain) comes out of a study of memory CD4+ T cells and cytomegalovirus serostatus. Remarks on this clone: What it recognizes is unknown.

Data came from immunoSEQ multiplex PCR; TCRdb stores just in-frame clones and leaves some out. The top ten hold under 1% of the sample, which has about 53,000 clones, 75% to 85% seen once. Whole-study findings and limits: CD4+ memory repertoires contained about 40% of the roughly 150 reported CMV TCRbeta sequences.

This CDR3 spans 16 amino acids. CDR1 is SGHNT, CDR2 YYREEE, per germline (reference sequence). V was cut by 0 bases and J by 1 base, with 13 bases left in between. The sort gate was single viable CD3+CD4+CD8-CD45RO+ cells for memory CD4+ T cells. Serostatus was set by detecting CMV pp150, pp28, p38, p52 IgG. This clonotype was obtained from an adult in good health and CMV-seronegative. The sequenced material came from memory CD4+ T cells from blood. This chain links TRBV5-4 with TRBJ2-5; D ambiguous. In DNA, the CDR3 is TGTGCCAGCAGCTTGGGAGCAGCGAGCATCCAAGAGACCCAGTACTTC. Protein: CASSLGAASIQETQYF.